The clone carrying this TCR beta chain was recorded once. This sample is drawn from a study of blood T cell repertoires in COVID-19. The germline CDR1 and CDR2 sequences are SQVTM and ANQGSEA. The CDR3 contains 17 residues. V lost 6 bases, J lost 1 base, and 9 bases stayed unmatched. The data were produced by immunoSEQ multiplex PCR, yet TCRdb's version contains in-frame clones alone and is incomplete. This sample has a few hundred thousand clones, with about 83% found just once. V is TRBV29-1 and J is TRBJ2-1, with 13 bases aligning to TRBD2. Sequences were obtained from PBMCs or T cells enriched from blood (not recorded which). The TCR comes from a woman between 50 and 59 years old who had recovered from COVID-19. CDR3 coding DNA: TGCAGCGTGGAACCTACTAGCGGGGGGGCTTCCTACAATGAGCAGTTCTTC. It translates to CSVEPTSGGASYNEQFF.